Presented here are 28 T cell receptor beta chains from one specimen sequenced in a study of blood T cell repertoires in COVID-19. The protocol was immunoSEQ multiplex PCR, while the TCRdb copy is restricted to in-frame clones and leaves out a portion. The sample includes around 300,000 clones, about nine tenths of them seen just once. Sequencing input: PBMCs or T cells enriched from blood (not recorded which). These receptors were obtained from a woman in her thirties or forties who had recovered from COVID-19.

The V call is TRBV10-3, the J call TRBJ2-2, with 10 bases aligning to TRBD1. CDR3 length: 16 residues. V dropped 3 bases and J dropped 4; count of bases not matched to a gene: 5. CDR1 and CDR2 (germline): ENHRY, SYGVKD. The CDR3 region is CAISDPGTGVTGELFF. CDR3 DNA: TGTGCCATCAGTGATCCCGGGACAGGGGTCACCGGGGAGCTGTTTTTT.

For the CDR3, the DNA is TGCGCCAGCAGCCTATCAAGACAGAACATTCAGTACTTC. Translation: CASSLSRQNIQYF. The rearrangement links TRBV4-1 to TRBJ2-4; tentatively, D is TRBD1 (5 bases). The germline V gene has CDR1 MGHRA and CDR2 YSYEKL. Deletions cut 4 bases from V and 7 bases from J, with 11 bases between. CDR3 length: 13 residues.

The gene calls are TRBV11-3 and TRBJ2-7, with D unresolved. This CDR3 contains 13 residues. With 0 bases removed from V and 4 bases from J, the gap between germline ends came to 7 bases. Germline CDR1 reads SGHNT; CDR2 reads YENEEA. The CDR3 region is CASSLDRRYEQYF. As DNA, the CDR3 is TGTGCCAGCAGCTTAGATAGGAGATACGAGCAGTACTTC.

The genes are TRBV19 and TRBJ1-1; a possible D gene is TRBD1 (5 bases). The V gene's germline CDR1 is LNHDA and CDR2 SQIVND (reference sequence). Trimming shortened V by 5 bases and J by 1 base, and 26 bases separated the two germline ends. The CDR3 sequence is 19 residues long. CDR3 residues: CASSPPSNRSTVRNTEAFF. In DNA form, the CDR3 reads TGTGCCAGTAGTCCTCCCTCAAACAGGAGCACAGTGAGGAACACTGAAGCTTTCTTT.

The chain has TRBV30 and TRBJ1-5; 8 nucleotides match TRBD1. Unmatched junction bases numbered 13, after V lost 3 bases and J lost 0 bases. CDR1 and CDR2 (germline): GTSNPN, SVGIG (reference sequence). The CDR3 loop spans 18 amino acids. The CDR3: CAWRQRYRGAYSNQPQHF. CDR3 coding DNA: TGTGCCTGGAGACAAAGGTACAGGGGGGCCTATAGCAATCAGCCCCAGCATTTT.

This clone appeared a single time. This chain uses TRBV9 with TRBJ2-2, with 9 bases lining up with TRBD2. The CDR3 consists of 15 residues. V gave up 7 bases and J gave up 6 bases; unmatched junction bases: 10. In germline, CDR1 is SGDLS, CDR2 YYNGEE. CDR3 region: CASGMAGGPSGELFF. CDR3 nucleotides: TGTGCCAGCGGGATGGCGGGGGGGCCTTCCGGGGAGCTGTTTTTT. The full variable domain, its missing parts supplied by reference TRBV9 and TRBJ2-2, is DSGVTQTPKHLITATGQRVTLRCSPRSGDLSVYWYQQSLDQGLQFLIQYYNGEERAKGNILERFSAQQFPDLHSELNLSSLELGDSALYFCASGMAGGPSGELFFGEGSRLTVL.

This sequence joins TRBV6-2 or TRBV6-3 and TRBJ2-5, with 9 nucleotides matching TRBD1. V dropped 2 bases and J dropped 3; count of bases not matched to a gene: 19. Germline V gives CDR1 MNHEY, CDR2 SVGEGT. This CDR3 spans 20 amino acids. CDR3: CASSYSHRADRGLREETQYF. The DNA for the CDR3 is TGTGCCAGCAGTTACAGCCATAGGGCGGACAGGGGTCTGAGGGAAGAGACCCAGTACTTC.

This clone has more than one count but fewer than ten. The rearrangement joins TRBV5-8 to TRBJ1-6; D call uncertain. Germline V CDR1 and CDR2: SGHTS, YDEGEE. V lost 10 bases to trimming and J lost 0 bases, with 8 bases between them. The CDR3 contains 13 residues. Written as DNA, the CDR3 is TGTGCCTCGGTTGACTCCTATAATTCACCCCTCCACTTT. Amino acid sequence: CASVDSYNSPLHF.

The chain is built from TRBV5-1 and TRBJ2-2, with 12 bases fitting TRBD2. The J segment lost 2 bases and the V segment lost 3 bases, leaving 2 bases of the junction unmatched. Germline V lookup: CDR1 SGHRS, CDR2 YFSETQ. The CDR3 contains 16 residues. The CDR3 reads CASSWTSGVNTGELFF. The CDR3 nucleotides are TGCGCCAGCAGCTGGACTAGCGGGGTAAACACCGGGGAGCTGTTTTTT.

The V call is TRBV30, the J call TRBJ1-1, with TRBD1 as a possible D gene (6 bases). The ends were cut back, 6 bases at V and 1 base at J, with 12 bases in the middle. Germline V lookup: CDR1 GTSNPN, CDR2 SVGIG (reference sequence). CDR3 length: 13 amino acids. The CDR3 nucleotides read TGTGCCTGCAGGAGGGGGGGGAACACTGAAGCTTTCTTT. Translation gives CACRRGGNTEAFF.

The J gene is TRBJ2-5, the V gene TRBV5-4; a possible D gene is TRBD1 (7 bases). The CDR3 is 15 amino acids. With 4 bases removed from V and 5 bases from J, the gap between germline ends came to 18 bases. Germline V gene lookup returns CDR1 SGHNT and CDR2 YYREEE (reference sequence). In nucleotides, the CDR3 is TGTGCCAGCAGCGAAGGAGGGGGCCGAGGGGAGACCCAGTACTTC. Its translation is CASSEGGGRGETQYF.

This clone was seen a single time. The chain is built from TRBV27 and TRBJ2-3, with D possibly TRBD2 on 6 matching bases. Trimming removed 1 base at V and 4 bases at J, with 12 bases between. This CDR3 spans 15 amino acids. From germline, CDR1 is MNHEY and CDR2 SMNVEV (reference sequence). The CDR3 DNA follows: TGTGCCAGCAGTTTATTGGGGGGTCGTCCAGATACGCAGTATTTT. Its translation: CASSLLGGRPDTQYF.

This sequence joins TRBV4-1 and TRBJ2-3, with 8 nucleotides matching TRBD2. J was trimmed by 3 bases and V by 1 base; bases with no gene match: 12. Germline V CDR1 and CDR2: MGHRA, YSYEKL. The CDR3 is 18 residues long. The CDR3 region has the DNA TGCGCCAGCAGCCAAGGGTTAGTCCGGGCGGGGGGAACAGATACGCAGTATTTT. Translation gives CASSQGLVRAGGTDTQYF.

The chain is built from TRBV20-1 and TRBJ1-5; possible D gene TRBD1, 6 bases. CDR1 and CDR2 from the germline V gene are DFQATT and SNEGSKA (reference sequence). V gave up 3 bases and J gave up 2 bases, with 14 bases separating them. The CDR3 loop spans 15 amino acids. The CDR3 loop is CSASRGGAGNQPQHF. The CDR3 nucleotides read TGCAGTGCTAGTAGGGGGGGCGCGGGCAATCAGCCCCAGCATTTT.

The chain has TRBV4-1 and TRBJ1-6; D is possibly TRBD1 (5 bases). The V gene's germline CDR1 is MGHRA and CDR2 YSYEKL. The CDR3 consists of 17 residues. V was shortened by 0 bases and J by 7 bases, with 16 bases between the two germline ends. In DNA form, the CDR3 reads TGCGCCAGCAGCCAAGATGGGGGGGGTGAGTGGAATTCACCCCTCCACTTT. Translated, it gives CASSQDGGGEWNSPLHF.

DNA of the CDR3: TGTGCCTGGACCCTTGGCGGGGGGCCCACCGGGACTGAAGCTTTCTTT. It encodes CAWTLGGGPTGTEAFF. The rearrangement joins TRBV30 to TRBJ1-1, with TRBD1 as a possible D gene (6 bases). There are 16 residues in the CDR3. Germline values: CDR1 GTSNPN, CDR2 SVGIG (reference sequence). Deletions cut 4 bases from V and 5 bases from J, with 23 bases between.

This clone has only one observation. This chain connects TRBV10-3 to TRBJ1-5; D not resolved. The CDR3 runs to 14 residues. The V gene lost 4 bases and the J gene lost 3 bases, with 10 bases spanning the gap. Germline assignment: CDR1 ENHRY and CDR2 SYGVKD. The CDR3 region has the DNA TGTGCCATCAGTGGAGGTGCGGACAATCAGCCCCAGCATTTT. Its translation is CAISGGADNQPQHF.

This CDR3 is CASSLRDGSNQPQHF. CDR3 coding DNA: TGTGCCAGCAGCCTCAGGGATGGGTCAAATCAGCCCCAGCATTTT. J is TRBJ1-5 and V is TRBV5-6; D perhaps matches TRBD1 (5 bases). Germline V lookup: CDR1 SGHDT, CDR2 YYEEEE. The ends were cut back, 4 bases at V and 4 bases at J, with 15 bases in the middle. The CDR3 runs to 15 residues.

This chain's CDR3 is CASSPRDWAKSAQHF. DNA for the CDR3: TGTGCCAGTAGCCCGCGGGATTGGGCCAAATCGGCCCAGCATTTT. The V call is TRBV19, the J call TRBJ1-5; D call uncertain. V lost 6 bases and J 11 bases, leaving 23 bases between the germline ends. Germline V gene data show CDR1 as LNHDA and CDR2 as SQIVND (reference sequence). The CDR3 has 15 residues. Full variable domain (remainder filled in from reference TRBV19 and TRBJ1-5): DGGITQSPKYLFRKEGQNVTLSCEQNLNHDAMYWYRQDPGQGLRLIYYSQIVNDFQKGDIAEGYSVSREKKESFPLTVTSAQKNPTAFYLCASSPRDWAKSAQHFGDGTRLSIL.

The rearrangement uses TRBV5-8 and TRBJ1-4; D gene unclear. Germline V CDR1 and CDR2: SGHTS, YDEGEE. V was cut by 2 bases and J by 8 bases, with 13 bases left in between. This CDR3 contains 14 residues. The CDR3 DNA is TGTGCCAGCAGCTTTCTCGGTCCTGAAGAAAAACTGTTTTTT. Translated: CASSFLGPEEKLFF. The full variable domain, its missing parts supplied by reference TRBV5-8 and TRBJ1-4, is EAGVTQSPTHLIKTRGQQATLRCSPISGHTSVYWYQQALGLGLQFLLWYDEGEERNRGNFPPRFSGRQFPNYSSELNVNALELEDSALYLCASSFLGPEEKLFFGSGTQLSVL.

In this sample, this clone turned up once. This chain joins TRBV6-5 and TRBJ1-3, with 7 positions matching TRBD1. Germline CDR1 MNHEY, CDR2 SVGAGI. The CDR3 is made up of 15 amino acids. The J segment lost 2 bases and the V segment lost 6 bases, leaving 7 bases of the junction unmatched. CDR3 DNA sequence: TGTGCCAGCAGGATCGACAGGGAAACTGGAAACACCATATATTTT. Amino acids: CASRIDRETGNTIYF.

The chain employs TRBV4-2 and TRBJ2-7; 7 nucleotides match TRBD2. CDR1 is LGHNA, CDR2 YNFKEQ, per germline. Unmatched junction bases numbered 19, after V lost 1 base and J lost 7 bases. This CDR3 has 18 amino acids. CDR3: CASSQGPGQRGTAVEQYF. Written as DNA, the CDR3 is TGTGCCAGCAGCCAAGGTCCCGGGCAGCGGGGAACAGCGGTTGAGCAGTACTTC.

J is TRBJ1-2 and V is TRBV5-1, with D perhaps TRBD1 (5 bases). Trimming pared 3 bases from V and 3 bases from J, leaving 18 bases between. CDR1 and CDR2 from the germline V gene are SGHRS and YFSETQ. The CDR3 contains 16 residues. CDR3 nucleotide sequence: TGCGCCAGCAGCTCTCACTGGGAGGGGAGAGACTATGGCTACACCTTC. Residues: CASSSHWEGRDYGYTF.

This clone was seen once. The chain uses TRBV6-6 and TRBJ1-4; 9 nucleotides align to TRBD1. The CDR3 extends over 16 amino acids. V was pared by 2 bases and J by 5 bases, with 6 bases of the junction left unmatched. CDR1 and CDR2 (germline): MNHNY, SVGAGI (reference sequence). CDR3 region: CASSYGGGTGNEKLFF. Here the CDR3 DNA reads TGTGCCAGCAGTTACGGTGGGGGGACAGGGAATGAAAAACTGTTTTTT.

DNA of the CDR3: TGCGCCAGCAGCCAATCCGAGGTTATGAACACTGAAGCTTTCTTT. It encodes CASSQSEVMNTEAFF. The V gene is TRBV4-1, the J gene TRBJ1-1; D unresolved. With 2 bases removed from V and 0 bases from J, the gap between germline ends came to 10 bases. Germline V gives CDR1 MGHRA, CDR2 YSYEKL. The CDR3 covers 15 residues.

This chain uses TRBV7-2 with TRBJ2-1; D unclear. Germline V gene data show CDR1 as SGHTA and CDR2 as FQGNSA. The V and J ends lost 1 base and 0 bases respectively, with 7 bases between them. This CDR3 is 15 amino acids long. The CDR3 sequence: CASSLDRNSYNEQFF. CDR3 bases: TGTGCCAGCAGCTTAGATAGAAACTCCTACAATGAGCAGTTCTTC. The full variable domain, with the rest looked up from reference TRBV7-2 and TRBJ2-1, is GAGVSQSPSNKVTEKGKDVELRCDPISGHTALYWYRQSLGQGLEFLIYFQGNSAPDKSGLPSDRFSAERTGGSVSTLTIQRTQQEDSAVYLCASSLDRNSYNEQFFGPGTRLTVL.

V is TRBV9 and J is TRBJ2-3, with TRBD2 identical over 12 bases. V lost 3 bases and J lost 6; bases outside the gene matches: 5. Germline V CDR1 and CDR2: SGDLS, YYNGEE. This CDR3 comprises 15 residues. CDR3 nucleotide sequence: TGTGCCAGCAGCGGGGGACTAGCGGGCCGGGATACGCAGTATTTT. This sequence encodes CASSGGLAGRDTQYF.

The chain employs TRBV9 and TRBJ1-3, with TRBD1 identical over 10 bases. Per the germline V gene, CDR1 is SGDLS and CDR2 is YYNGEE. V was pared by 3 bases and J by 4 bases, with 4 bases of the junction left unmatched. The CDR3 loop spans 15 amino acids. The CDR3 sequence is CASSADRGLGNTIYF. In DNA, the CDR3 is TGTGCCAGCAGCGCCGACAGGGGGCTCGGAAACACCATATATTTT.